Presented here are 10 T cell receptor beta chains from one specimen sequenced in a study of OX40 agonist ivuxolimab in advanced cancers. Sequencing used immunoSEQ multiplex PCR; TCRdb keeps in-frame clones, though not all of them. Here the sample spans fewer than 20,000 clones, 73% being singletons. Here the sequenced sample was CD4+ or CD8+ T cells sorted from blood, taken in a trial of the OX40 agonist ivuxolimab. The receptor source for this set is an adult with an advanced solid tumor such as melanoma, head and neck, liver or kidney cancer.

This chain links TRBV19 with TRBJ2-1, with 9 bases identical to TRBD2. Per germline, CDR1 LNHDA and CDR2 SQIVND (reference sequence). J was trimmed by 9 bases and V by 10 bases; bases with no gene match: 13. The CDR3 runs to 14 residues. The CDR3 DNA sequence: TGTGCCACAGGGCGGCGGGAGGGCCTGAGTGAGCAGTTCTTC. It specifies CATGRREGLSEQFF.

The count of this clone is one. This chain connects TRBV7-6 to TRBJ2-1; maybe TRBD2 (6 bases). The CDR3 loop spans 14 amino acids. The germline gives CDR1 SGHVS, CDR2 FNYEAQ. Trimming took off 3 bases at V and 5 bases at J, with 11 bases between the two ends. The CDR3 nucleotides are TGTGCCAGCAGCTTTGCTAGCGTGGACAATGAGCAGTTCTTC. This sequence encodes CASSFASVDNEQFF.

J is TRBJ2-7 and V is TRBV6-5, with D possibly being TRBD2 (6 bases). The CDR3 runs 15 residues. Germline V lookup: CDR1 MNHEY, CDR2 SVGAGI. Deletions cut 4 bases from V and 1 base from J, with 14 bases between. The DNA for the CDR3 is TGTGCCAGCAGTTCCCCGGACGGGAGTTCCTACGAGCAGTACTTC. This codes for CASSSPDGSSYEQYF.

This clone came up a few times. The V and J genes are TRBV4-1 and TRBJ2-1, with TRBD1 as a possible D gene (7 bases). V gave up 4 bases and J gave up 5 bases, with 21 bases separating them. This CDR3 comprises 17 residues. Germline V CDR1 and CDR2: MGHRA, YSYEKL. The CDR3 here is CASSPAGMGTVDNEQFF. CDR3 nucleotides: TGCGCCAGCAGCCCTGCGGGGATGGGGACAGTAGACAATGAGCAGTTCTTC.

The chain uses TRBV4-1 and TRBJ2-7; D gene unclear. Per the germline V gene, CDR1 is MGHRA and CDR2 is YSYEKL. V dropped 0 bases and J dropped 1 base, with 10 bases sitting between them. The CDR3 is 15 amino acids. The DNA for the CDR3 is TGCGCCAGCAGCCAAGACCTCGCCAGTTCCTACGAGCAGTACTTC. Translation: CASSQDLASSYEQYF.

The chain links TRBV15 to TRBJ2-5; either TRBD1 or TRBD2 may supply D (5 bases each). V dropped 5 bases and J dropped 5 bases, with 21 bases sitting between them. This CDR3 is 16 amino acids long. The V gene's germline CDR1 is LNHNV and CDR2 YYDKDF (reference sequence). The chain's CDR3 is CATSFPRALEGETQYF. As DNA, the CDR3 is TGTGCCACCAGCTTCCCCCGGGCCCTCGAGGGGGAGACCCAGTACTTC.

J is TRBJ1-4 and V is TRBV10-3, with 7 bases lining up with TRBD1. The CDR3 runs 21 residues. Germline assignment: CDR1 ENHRY and CDR2 SYGVKD. Trimming cost V 5 bases and J 3 bases; bases outside gene matches: 24. CDR3 sequence (DNA): TGTGCCATCAGTCAACTCAAAGGGGCAGGGGGACCCGATATCGCTAATGAAAAACTGTTTTTT. Translated: CAISQLKGAGGPDIANEKLFF.

The chain uses TRBV6-5 and TRBJ2-1, with D possibly TRBD2 on 5 matching bases. The CDR3 sequence is 15 residues long. Germline CDR1 and CDR2: MNHEY and SVGAGI. Trimming took 6 bases from V and 3 from J, leaving 15 bases between them. The CDR3 is CASSPLADFYNEQFF. The CDR3 bases are TGTGCCAGCAGCCCTCTGGCGGACTTCTACAATGAGCAGTTCTTC.

V is TRBV5-1 and J is TRBJ2-7; TRBD1 aligns across 10 bases. Germline loops: CDR1 SGHRS, CDR2 YFSETQ. Trimming cost V 4 bases and J 3 bases; bases outside gene matches: 4. The CDR3 is made up of 14 amino acids. CDR3 coding DNA: TGCGCCAGCAGCCTGGGACAGGGGAACTACGAGCAGTACTTC. Its translation is CASSLGQGNYEQYF.

This clone was seen only a few times. The CDR3 loop reads CASSWADYSYEQYF. The CDR3 bases are TGTGCCAGTAGTTGGGCGGACTACTCCTACGAGCAGTACTTC. The chain combines TRBV19 with TRBJ2-7; tentatively, D is TRBD2 (6 bases). The V end was cut by 5 bases, the J end by 0 bases, with 11 bases between. Per the germline V gene, CDR1 is LNHDA and CDR2 is SQIVND (reference sequence). The CDR3 covers 14 residues.